A single sample gave rise to the 25 T cell receptor beta chains below, sequenced in a study of T cells in Graves' hyperthyroidism and ophthalmopathy. RNA transcripts yielded amplified TCR beta CDR3 regions. A first-round RT-PCR of the TCR CDR3 used the HTBI primer set. TCRdb used MiXCR to reprocess the multiplex PCR reads, holding one entry per CDR3 protein. The sample lists fewer than 600,000 distinct CDR3 sequences; about 15% were seen once. Sample: blood. The receptors come from a woman in her thirties or forties with Graves' hyperthyroidism.

This clonotype was counted ten times or more. This chain links TRBV6-1 with TRBJ2-3; 10 bases are shared with TRBD2. The V and J ends lost 5 bases and 5 bases, in that order; junction bases with no gene match: 10. The germline V gene has CDR1 MNHNS and CDR2 SASEGT. This CDR3 contains 16 residues. CDR3 amino acids: CASSSLAGDGEDTQYF. In DNA, the CDR3 is TGTGCCAGCAGTTCCCTAGCGGGAGATGGTGAAGATACGCAGTATTTT.

This clonotype was seen at least ten times. The chain combines TRBV2 with TRBJ2-5; D is uncertain. Trimming took off 7 bases at V and 1 base at J, with 4 bases between the two ends. Germline-derived CDR1 and CDR2 are SNHLY and FYNNEI. The CDR3 has 11 amino acids. This chain's CDR3 is CASNSQETQYF. As DNA, the CDR3 is TGTGCCAGCAACAGCCAAGAGACCCAGTACTTC.

This clonotype has a count of ten or more. The chain is built from TRBV28 and TRBJ2-1; D is uncertain. Germline-derived CDR1 and CDR2 are MDHEN and SYDVKM. The V end lost 3 bases, the J end lost 4 bases, and 4 bases lay between the germline ends. This CDR3 region has 12 residues. The CDR3 spells CASSFIYNEQFF. For the CDR3, the DNA is TGTGCCAGCAGTTTCATATACAATGAGCAGTTCTTC. Using reference TRBV28 and TRBJ2-1 for the parts outside the CDR3, the full variable domain is DVKVTQSSRYLVKRTGEKVFLECVQDMDHENMFWYRQDPGLGLRLIYFSYDVKMKEKGDIPEGYSVSREKKERFSLILESASTNQTSMYLCASSFIYNEQFFGPGTRLTVL.

This clonotype was picked up many times. The V gene is TRBV7-8, the J gene TRBJ2-7, with D possibly TRBD1 on 6 matching bases. Germline-derived CDR1 and CDR2 are SGHVS and FQNEAQ. This CDR3 region has 14 residues. Trimming left V 4 bases short and J 6 bases short, with 16 bases between. The CDR3 nucleotides are TGTGCCAGCAGCTGGGCCCAGGGGATGGGCGAGCAGTACTTC. The encoded protein is CASSWAQGMGEQYF. Full variable domain (rest looked up from reference TRBV7-8 and TRBJ2-7): GAGVSQSPRYKVAKRGQDVALRCDPISGHVSLFWYQQALGQGPEFLTYFQNEAQLDKSGLPSDRFFAERPEGSVSTLKIQRTQQEDSAVYLCASSWAQGMGEQYFGPGTRLTVT.

The J gene is TRBJ2-1, the V gene TRBV29-1; perhaps TRBD1 as D (5 bases). V was clipped by 6 bases and J by 14 bases, with 8 bases between them. Per the germline V gene, CDR1 is SQVTM and CDR2 is ANQGSEA. The CDR3 totals 8 residues. The CDR3 sequence is CSVGPKFF. DNA for the CDR3: TGCAGCGTGGGGCCAAAGTTCTTC.

Notes on this clonotype: A much larger clone lies one base from this, so it may be a read error. The chain has TRBV6-1 and TRBJ2-6; D is perhaps TRBD1 or TRBD2 (5 bases each). The V gene's germline CDR1 is MNHNS and CDR2 SASEGT. The CDR3 is made up of 20 amino acids. The DNA of the CDR3 is TGTGCCAACAGTGAAGCTTTGTGGGACCTCGGGATCCCTGGGGCCAACGTCCTGACTTTC. Amino acids: CANSEALWDLGIPGANVLTF.

This clonotype was observed many times. CDR3 residues: CASSELAGVHEQYF. The CDR3 DNA is TGTGCCAGCAGTGAACTAGCGGGAGTCCACGAGCAGTACTTC. The chain recombines TRBV12-3 or TRBV12-4 with TRBJ2-7; 11 bases agree with TRBD2. Losses at the gene ends were 5 bases for V and 5 bases for J; bases not matched to a gene: 5. The CDR3 sequence is 14 residues long.

This clonotype was counted a few times. V is TRBV6-1 and J is TRBJ1-1, with a tentative D call TRBD1 (5 bases). Trimming shortened V by 0 bases and J by 5 bases, and 16 bases separated the two germline ends. The CDR3 loop spans 16 amino acids. CDR1 MNHNS and CDR2 SASEGT come from the germline V gene. Written as DNA, the CDR3 is TGTGCCAGCAGTGAAGCGCTTCGGGGGGGAGGGACTGAAGCTTTCTTT. Protein sequence: CASSEALRGGGTEAFF.

As regards this clonotype: One end of the junction is discordant with germline, which a read error may explain. The chain recombines TRBV3-1 with TRBJ2-5, with unresolved D. Germline lookup yields CDR1 LGHDT and CDR2 YNNKEL (reference sequence). There are 12 residues in the CDR3. CDR3 in DNA: TGTGCCAGCAGCTACGGGCCCGAGACCCAGCACTTC. Translation gives CASSYGPETQHF.

This clonotype was detected many times. The chain employs TRBV3-1 and TRBJ2-1; D is possibly TRBD2 (6 bases). The V end was cut by 1 base, the J end by 3 bases, with 10 bases between. Per germline, CDR1 LGHDT and CDR2 YNNKEL (reference sequence). This CDR3 contains 15 residues. The CDR3 region has the DNA TGTGCCAGCAGCCAAGTCGCGGGGTACTACAATGAGCAGTTCTTC. It codes for CASSQVAGYYNEQFF.

This clonotype was counted ten times or more. The J gene is TRBJ2-7, the V gene TRBV3-1, with D possibly being TRBD1 (5 bases). Germline V gene data show CDR1 as LGHDT and CDR2 as YNNKEL (reference sequence). V gave up 1 base and J gave up 1 base, with 5 bases separating them. The CDR3 runs to 13 residues. The CDR3 DNA reads TGTGCCAGCAGCCAAGGACAGTCCTACGAGCAGTACTTC. This gives the protein CASSQGQSYEQYF.

In this sample, this clonotype turned up a few times. The chain combines TRBV12-3 or TRBV12-4 with TRBJ1-6; weak D call: TRBD1 (5 bases). The CDR3 extends over 17 amino acids. V was trimmed by 5 bases and J by 4 bases, leaving 18 bases between them. The CDR3 spells CASSEYNGGSYNSPLHF. The CDR3 region has the DNA TGTGCCAGCAGTGAATATAATGGGGGGTCGTATAATTCACCCCTCCACTTT.

This clonotype was seen many times. V and J are TRBV28 and TRBJ1-3; no definite D call. Germline loops: CDR1 MDHEN, CDR2 SYDVKM. V dropped 7 bases and J dropped 4 bases, with 17 bases sitting between them. CDR3 length: 15 amino acids. CDR3 amino acids: CASTSAALGGNTIYF. The CDR3 DNA reads as TGTGCCAGCACTTCGGCGGCCTTAGGGGGAAACACCATATATTTT. The full variable domain, its missing parts supplied by reference TRBV28 and TRBJ1-3, is DVKVTQSSRYLVKRTGEKVFLECVQDMDHENMFWYRQDPGLGLRLIYFSYDVKMKEKGDIPEGYSVSREKKERFSLILESASTNQTSMYLCASTSAALGGNTIYFGEGSWLTVV.

The chain uses TRBV7-8 and TRBJ2-7; D is ambiguous. The CDR3 consists of 14 residues. In germline, CDR1 is SGHVS, CDR2 FQNEAQ. V lost 3 bases and J lost 4, with 13 bases in between. The CDR3 DNA sequence: TGTGCCAGCAGCTTCTCTCGCCAGGTGTACGAGCAGTACTTC. Translated, it gives CASSFSRQVYEQYF. Supplemented by reference TRBV7-8 and TRBJ2-7, the full variable domain reads GAGVSQSPRYKVAKRGQDVALRCDPISGHVSLFWYQQALGQGPEFLTYFQNEAQLDKSGLPSDRFFAERPEGSVSTLKIQRTQQEDSAVYLCASSFSRQVYEQYFGPGTRLTVT.

This clonotype occurred a few times. Here the CDR3 reads CAISWDVTGELFF. CDR3 coding DNA: TGTGCCATCAGTTGGGACGTCACCGGGGAGCTGTTTTTT. The chain has TRBV10-3 and TRBJ2-2; either TRBD1 or TRBD2 may supply D (5 bases each). The CDR3 has 13 residues. V was shortened by 5 bases and J by 4 bases, with 8 bases between the two germline ends. Germline V gives CDR1 ENHRY, CDR2 SYGVKD.

This clonotype appeared many times. The chain carries TRBV6-1 and TRBJ1-6, with a possible D match to TRBD1 (6 bases). The CDR3 extends over 14 amino acids. The V and J ends lost 2 bases and 10 bases respectively, with 12 bases between them. Germline V gene sequence: CDR1 MNHNS, CDR2 SASEGT. Here the CDR3 reads CASSEHRVGSPLHF. Written as DNA, the CDR3 is TGTGCCAGCAGTGAACACAGGGTTGGATCACCCCTCCACTTT.

The sample holds a few counts of this clonotype. The CDR3 DNA reads TGCAGTGTTATAGGGGACGGGGTCGTTCAGCCCCAGCATTTT. Protein sequence: CSVIGDGVVQPQHF. The rearrangement links TRBV20-1 to TRBJ1-5; possible D gene TRBD1, 5 bases. Germline CDR1 DFQATT, CDR2 SNEGSKA (reference sequence). The CDR3 is made up of 14 amino acids. Trimming took off 7 bases at V and 6 bases at J, with 19 bases between the two ends.

The table lists this clonotype with many counts. The V call is TRBV7-9, the J call TRBJ1-5, with TRBD1 matching 7 bases. V shed 5 bases and J 2 bases; nucleotides not matched to a gene: 6. Germline loops: CDR1 SEHNR, CDR2 FQNEAQ (reference sequence). The CDR3 spans 15 residues. DNA for the CDR3: TGTGCCAGCAGCATACAGGGGAATGGCAATCAGCCCCAGCATTTT. Amino acids: CASSIQGNGNQPQHF. The complete variable domain, with remaining parts taken from reference TRBV7-9 and TRBJ1-5, reads DTGVSQNPRHKITKRGQNVTFRCDPISEHNRLYWYRQTLGQGPEFLTYFQNEAQLEKSRLLSDRFSAERPKGSFSTLEIQRTEQGDSAMYLCASSIQGNGNQPQHFGDGTRLSIL.

The V and J genes are TRBV19 and TRBJ2-2; D is possibly TRBD2 (6 bases). From germline, CDR1 is LNHDA and CDR2 SQIVND (reference sequence). This CDR3 contains 15 residues. V dropped 5 bases and J dropped 2 bases, with 12 bases sitting between them. Here the CDR3 DNA reads TGTGCCAGTAGTTACAGCGGGTTTAACACCGGGGAGCTGTTTTTT. Its protein is CASSYSGFNTGELFF. Looking up the rest from reference TRBV19 and TRBJ2-2 gives the full variable domain: DGGITQSPKYLFRKEGQNVTLSCEQNLNHDAMYWYRQDPGQGLRLIYYSQIVNDFQKGDIAEGYSVSREKKESFPLTVTSAQKNPTAFYLCASSYSGFNTGELFFGEGSRLTVL.

V is TRBV3-1 and J is TRBJ2-1; 12 nucleotides align to TRBD2. From germline, CDR1 is LGHDT and CDR2 YNNKEL (reference sequence). This CDR3 contains 16 residues. Losses at the gene ends were 1 base for V and 7 bases for J; bases not matched to a gene: 5. Written as DNA, the CDR3 is TGTGCCAGCAGCCAAGTGACTAGCGGGAGAGAGAATGAGCAGTTCTTC. Protein product: CASSQVTSGRENEQFF.

Comments on this clonotype: The junction shows a germline mismatch at one end, possibly a read error. The V gene is TRBV20-1, the J gene TRBJ2-3; TRBD2 might be the D (5 bases). CDR1 and CDR2 from the germline V gene are DFQATT and SNEGSKA (reference sequence). The CDR3 is made up of 13 amino acids. The CDR3 loop is CSTSQLDTDTQYF. In nucleotides, the CDR3 is TGCAGTACTAGTCAGCTCGATACAGATACGCAGTATTTT.

This clonotype was seen repeatedly, ten times or more. The rearrangement joins TRBV5-1 to TRBJ2-2, with 13 bases fitting TRBD2. CDR3 length: 16 residues. CDR1 and CDR2 (germline): SGHRS, YFSETQ. The V and J ends lost 1 base and 5 bases, in that order; junction bases with no gene match: 2. The CDR3 is CASSLRLAGGTGELFF. CDR3 sequence (DNA): TGCGCCAGCAGCTTGCGACTAGCGGGAGGAACCGGGGAGCTGTTTTTT.

This chain connects TRBV20-1 to TRBJ2-3, with D hard to call. Trimming cost V 4 bases and J 6 bases, with 8 bases left between them. CDR1 and CDR2 from the germline V gene are DFQATT and SNEGSKA (reference sequence). The CDR3 is made up of 11 amino acids. The CDR3 DNA sequence: TGCAGTGCTAATCAAAGTGATACGCAGTATTTT. Amino acid sequence: CSANQSDTQYF.

This clonotype showed up many times. The V call is TRBV5-1, the J call TRBJ2-3; D is perhaps TRBD1 (8 bases). Germline CDR1 is SGHRS and CDR2 is YFSETQ. This CDR3 region has 18 residues. Trimming removed 1 base from V and 7 bases from J, with 25 bases in between. The CDR3 bases are TGCGCCAGCAGCTTGATACCGACAGGGGAGGGTCTAGGATATACGCAGTATTTT. Protein: CASSLIPTGEGLGYTQYF.

This clonotype came up many times. The rearrangement joins TRBV27 to TRBJ2-7; D perhaps matches TRBD1 (6 bases). The length of the CDR3 is 13 residues. V was cut by 3 bases and J by 5 bases, with 11 bases left in between. The germline V gene encodes CDR1 MNHEY and CDR2 SMNVEV (reference sequence). CDR3 sequence reads: CASSFGQGNEQYF. CDR3 DNA sequence: TGTGCCAGCAGTTTTGGGCAGGGGAACGAGCAGTACTTC.